This record concerns one T cell receptor (beta chain) sequence. These data are taken from a study of blood T cell repertoires in COVID-19. Overall study: Sites across the United States, Italy and Spain contributed samples from acute and convalescent COVID-19. Sample material is recorded as cDNA or gDNA derived from T cells, B-cell-depleted T cells, or PBMCs.

This CDR3 has 15 amino acids. Trimming removed 0 bases from V and 0 bases from J; junction bases left unmatched: 2. Looked up from germline, CDR1 is LNHDA and CDR2 is SQIVND (reference sequence). In the original workflow: Nucleated cell number was recorded as an estimate derived from reference gene primer amplification. Using immunoSEQ multiplex PCR, the repertoire was profiled, and TCRdb retains in-frame clones only, with some absent. From that table come the V and J calls and clone size; the DNA was used to work out D and trimming. Of fewer than 90,000 clones in the sample, 87% were seen once. Sequenced sample: peripheral blood. The V gene is TRBV19, the J gene TRBJ2-7, with 7 bases aligning to TRBD1. This clonotype was sampled from a male donor with acute or convalescent COVID-19. CDR3 in DNA: TGTGCCAGTAGTATAGAGGCAGGGGGCTCCTACGAGCAGTACTTC. It yields the protein CASSIEAGGSYEQYF.